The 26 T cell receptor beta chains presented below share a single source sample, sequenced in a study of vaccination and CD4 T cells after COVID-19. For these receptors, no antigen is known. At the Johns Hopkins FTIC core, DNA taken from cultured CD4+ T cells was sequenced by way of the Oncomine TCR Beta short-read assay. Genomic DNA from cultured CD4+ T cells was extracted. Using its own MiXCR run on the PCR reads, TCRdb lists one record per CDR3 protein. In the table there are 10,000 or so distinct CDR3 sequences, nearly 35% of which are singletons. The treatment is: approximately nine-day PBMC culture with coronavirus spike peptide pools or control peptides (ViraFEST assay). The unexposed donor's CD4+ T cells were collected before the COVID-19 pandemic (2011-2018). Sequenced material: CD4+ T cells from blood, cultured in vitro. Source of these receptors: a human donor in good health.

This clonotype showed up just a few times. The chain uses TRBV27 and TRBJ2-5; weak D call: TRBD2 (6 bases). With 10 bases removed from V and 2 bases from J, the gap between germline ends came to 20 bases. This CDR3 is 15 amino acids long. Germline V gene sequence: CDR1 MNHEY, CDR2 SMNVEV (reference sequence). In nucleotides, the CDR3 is TGTGCCACCGGCGTGGCCTGGGACTTACAAGAGACCCAGTACTTC. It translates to CATGVAWDLQETQYF.

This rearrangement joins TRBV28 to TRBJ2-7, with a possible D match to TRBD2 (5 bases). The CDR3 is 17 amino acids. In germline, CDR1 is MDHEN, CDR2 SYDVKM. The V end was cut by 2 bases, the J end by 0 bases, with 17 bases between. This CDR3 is CASSLGGWAWSSYEQYF. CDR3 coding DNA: TGTGCCAGCAGTTTAGGAGGCTGGGCTTGGAGCTCCTACGAGCAGTACTTC.

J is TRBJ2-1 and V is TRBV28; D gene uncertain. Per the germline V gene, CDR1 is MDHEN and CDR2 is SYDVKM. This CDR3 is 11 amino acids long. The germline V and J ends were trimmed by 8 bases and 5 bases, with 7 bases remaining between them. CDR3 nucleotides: TGTGCCAGCTTTTACCACAATGAGCAGTTCTTC. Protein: CASFYHNEQFF.

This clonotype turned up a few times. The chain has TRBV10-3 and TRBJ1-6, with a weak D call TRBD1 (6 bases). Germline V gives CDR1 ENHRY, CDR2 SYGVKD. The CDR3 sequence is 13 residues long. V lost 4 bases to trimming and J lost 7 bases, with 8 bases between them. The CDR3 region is CAISGTANSPLHF. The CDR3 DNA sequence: TGTGCCATCAGTGGGACAGCCAATTCACCCCTCCACTTT.

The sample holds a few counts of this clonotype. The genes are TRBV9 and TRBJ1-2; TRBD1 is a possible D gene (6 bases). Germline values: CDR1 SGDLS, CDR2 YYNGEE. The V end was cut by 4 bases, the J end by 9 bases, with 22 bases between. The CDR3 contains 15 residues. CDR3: CASSPRPDSAQSYTF. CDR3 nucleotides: TGTGCCAGCAGCCCCCGCCCGGACAGTGCCCAGAGCTACACCTTC.

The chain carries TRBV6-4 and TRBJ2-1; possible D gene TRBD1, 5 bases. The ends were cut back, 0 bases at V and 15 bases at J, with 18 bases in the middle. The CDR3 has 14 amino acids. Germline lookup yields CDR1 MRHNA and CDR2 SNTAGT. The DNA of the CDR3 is TGTGCCAGCAGTGACTCCTCGGGTCGGACAACTATGTTCTTC. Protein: CASSDSSGRTTMFF.

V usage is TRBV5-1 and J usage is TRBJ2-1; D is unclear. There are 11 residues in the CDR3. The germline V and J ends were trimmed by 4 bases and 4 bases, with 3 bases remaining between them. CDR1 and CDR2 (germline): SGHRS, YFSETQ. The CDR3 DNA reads TGCGCCAGCAGCGAGTACAATGAGCAGTTCTTC. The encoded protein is CASSEYNEQFF.

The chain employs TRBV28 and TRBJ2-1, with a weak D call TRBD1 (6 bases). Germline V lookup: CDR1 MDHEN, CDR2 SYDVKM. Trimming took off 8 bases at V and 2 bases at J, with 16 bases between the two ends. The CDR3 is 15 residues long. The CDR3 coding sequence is TGTGCCAGCGCCACGAGGACAGTAGCCTACAATGAGCAGTTCTTC. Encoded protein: CASATRTVAYNEQFF.

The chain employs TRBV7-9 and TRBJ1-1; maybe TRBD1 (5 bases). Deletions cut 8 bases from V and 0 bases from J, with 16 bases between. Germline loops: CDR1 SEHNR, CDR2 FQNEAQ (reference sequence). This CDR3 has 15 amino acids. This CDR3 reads CASLPLGGVNTEAFF. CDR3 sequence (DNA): TGTGCCAGCCTACCACTAGGAGGGGTGAACACTGAAGCTTTCTTT.

CDR3 bases: TGTGCCAGCAGCCCAGGGAAAGTCCCCACTGAAGCTTTCTTT. Amino acids: CASSPGKVPTEAFF. The rearrangement uses TRBV2 and TRBJ1-1; perhaps TRBD1 as D (5 bases). V dropped 6 bases and J dropped 4 bases, with 15 bases sitting between them. Germline-derived CDR1 and CDR2 are SNHLY and FYNNEI. The CDR3 totals 14 residues.

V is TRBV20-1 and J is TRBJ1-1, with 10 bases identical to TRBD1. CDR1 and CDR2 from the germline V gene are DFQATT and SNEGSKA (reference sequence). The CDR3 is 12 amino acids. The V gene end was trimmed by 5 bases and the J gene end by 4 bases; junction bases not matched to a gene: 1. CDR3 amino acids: CSAGQGGTEAFF. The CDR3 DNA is TGCAGTGCTGGACAGGGGGGCACTGAAGCTTTCTTT.

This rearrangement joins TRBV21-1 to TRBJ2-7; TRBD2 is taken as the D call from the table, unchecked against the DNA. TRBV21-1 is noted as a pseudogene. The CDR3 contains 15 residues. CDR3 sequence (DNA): TGTGCCAGCAGCAGCGAAGCGGGAGGGCCTAGTAAGCAGTACTTC. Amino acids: CASSSEAGGPSKQYF.

The CDR3 coding sequence is TGCAGTGGTCCGTCCCGCGGAAAGAGCTCCTACAATGAGCAGTTCTTC. Translated, it gives CSGPSRGKSSYNEQFF. The chain uses TRBV20-1 and TRBJ2-1; D remains unclear. The germline gives CDR1 DFQATT, CDR2 SNEGSKA (reference sequence). The ends were cut back, 7 bases at V and 0 bases at J, with 19 bases in the middle. The CDR3 is 16 residues long.

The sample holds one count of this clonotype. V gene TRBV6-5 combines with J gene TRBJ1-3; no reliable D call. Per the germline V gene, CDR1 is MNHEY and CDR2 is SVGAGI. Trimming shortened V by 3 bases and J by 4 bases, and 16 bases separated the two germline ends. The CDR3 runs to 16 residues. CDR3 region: CASSYGPNAAGNTIYF. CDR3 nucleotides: TGTGCCAGCAGTTATGGACCCAATGCGGCGGGAAACACCATATATTTT.

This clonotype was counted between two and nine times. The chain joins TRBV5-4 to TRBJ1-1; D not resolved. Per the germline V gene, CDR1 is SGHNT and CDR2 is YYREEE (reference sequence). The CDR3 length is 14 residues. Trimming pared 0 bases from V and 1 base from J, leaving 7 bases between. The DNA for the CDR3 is TGTGCCAGCAGCTTGGGGGGAACGAACACTGAAGCTTTCTTT. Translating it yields CASSLGGTNTEAFF.

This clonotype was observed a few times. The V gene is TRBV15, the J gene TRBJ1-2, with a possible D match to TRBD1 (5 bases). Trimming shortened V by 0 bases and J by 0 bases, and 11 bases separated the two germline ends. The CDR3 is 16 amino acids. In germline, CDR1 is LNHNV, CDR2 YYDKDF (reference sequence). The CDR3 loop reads CATSRDRGGANYGYTF. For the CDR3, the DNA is TGTGCCACCAGCAGAGATCGAGGAGGGGCTAACTATGGCTACACCTTC. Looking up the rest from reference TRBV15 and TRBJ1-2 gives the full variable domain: DAMVIQNPRYQVTQFGKPVTLSCSQTLNHNVMYWYQQKSSQAPKLLFHYYDKDFNNEADTPDNFQSRRPNTSFCFLDIRSPGLGDTAMYLCATSRDRGGANYGYTFGSGTRLTVV.

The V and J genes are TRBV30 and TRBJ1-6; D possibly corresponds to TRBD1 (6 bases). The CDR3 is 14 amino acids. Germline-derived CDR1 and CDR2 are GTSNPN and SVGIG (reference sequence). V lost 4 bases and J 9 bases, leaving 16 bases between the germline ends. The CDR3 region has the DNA TGTGCCTGGAAGAATACAGGGTTCGGTTCACCCCTCCACTTT. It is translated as CAWKNTGFGSPLHF. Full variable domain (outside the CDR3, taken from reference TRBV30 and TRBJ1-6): SQTIHQWPATLVQPVGSPLSLECTVEGTSNPNLYWYRQAAGRGLQLLFYSVGIGQISSEVPQNLSASRPQDRQFILSSKKLLLSDSGFYLCAWKNTGFGSPLHFGNGTRLTVT.

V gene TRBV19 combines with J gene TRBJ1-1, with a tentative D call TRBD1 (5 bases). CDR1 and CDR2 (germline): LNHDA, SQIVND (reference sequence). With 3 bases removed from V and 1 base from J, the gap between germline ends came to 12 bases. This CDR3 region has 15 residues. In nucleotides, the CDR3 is TGTGCCAGTAGTATTTCCAACAGGAGGAACACTGAAGCTTTCTTT. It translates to CASSISNRRNTEAFF. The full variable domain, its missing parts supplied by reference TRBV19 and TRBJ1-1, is DGGITQSPKYLFRKEGQNVTLSCEQNLNHDAMYWYRQDPGQGLRLIYYSQIVNDFQKGDIAEGYSVSREKKESFPLTVTSAQKNPTAFYLCASSISNRRNTEAFFGQGTRLTVV.

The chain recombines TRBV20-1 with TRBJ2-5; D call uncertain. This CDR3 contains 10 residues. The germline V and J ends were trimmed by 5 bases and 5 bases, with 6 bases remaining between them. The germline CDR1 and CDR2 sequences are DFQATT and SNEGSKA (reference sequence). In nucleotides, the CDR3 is TGCAGTGCTGCGAGGGAGACCCAGTACTTC. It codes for CSAARETQYF.

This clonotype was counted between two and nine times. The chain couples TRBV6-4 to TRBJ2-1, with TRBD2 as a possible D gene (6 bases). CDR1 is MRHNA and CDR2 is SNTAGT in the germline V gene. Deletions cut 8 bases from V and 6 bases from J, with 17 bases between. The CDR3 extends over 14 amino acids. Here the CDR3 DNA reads TGTGCCAGCGCCCTCGTGGAGGGAGGCAATGAGCAGTTCTTC. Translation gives CASALVEGGNEQFF.

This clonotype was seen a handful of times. CDR3 DNA sequence: TGTGCCAGCAGCCGTCGGGACGGAACCACCGGGGAGCTGTTTTTT. Translated, it gives CASSRRDGTTGELFF. This chain uses TRBV7-6 with TRBJ2-2, with D perhaps matching TRBD1 or TRBD2 (5 bases each). The CDR3 runs 15 residues. Germline loops: CDR1 SGHVS, CDR2 FNYEAQ. Trimming stripped 5 bases from V and 4 bases from J, with 14 bases between.

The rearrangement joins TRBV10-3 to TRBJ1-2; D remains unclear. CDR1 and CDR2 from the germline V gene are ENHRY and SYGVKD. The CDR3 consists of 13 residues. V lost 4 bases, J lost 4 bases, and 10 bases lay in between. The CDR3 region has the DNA TGTGCCATCAGTGGGGCGGAATCCTATGGCTACACCTTC. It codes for CAISGAESYGYTF.

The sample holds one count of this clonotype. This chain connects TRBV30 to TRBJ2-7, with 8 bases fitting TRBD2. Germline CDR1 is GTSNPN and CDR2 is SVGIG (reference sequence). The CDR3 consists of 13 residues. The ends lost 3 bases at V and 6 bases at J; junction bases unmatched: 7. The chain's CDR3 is CAWSAGGGREQYF. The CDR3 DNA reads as TGTGCCTGGAGCGCCGGGGGGGGGCGCGAGCAGTACTTC.

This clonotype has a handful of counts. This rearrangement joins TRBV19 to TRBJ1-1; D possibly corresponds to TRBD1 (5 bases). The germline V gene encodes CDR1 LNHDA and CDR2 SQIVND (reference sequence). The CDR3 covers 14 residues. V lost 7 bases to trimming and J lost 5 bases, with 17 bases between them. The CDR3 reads CASKSGSWGTEAFF. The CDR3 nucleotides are TGTGCCAGTAAGAGTGGCAGTTGGGGGACTGAAGCTTTCTTT.

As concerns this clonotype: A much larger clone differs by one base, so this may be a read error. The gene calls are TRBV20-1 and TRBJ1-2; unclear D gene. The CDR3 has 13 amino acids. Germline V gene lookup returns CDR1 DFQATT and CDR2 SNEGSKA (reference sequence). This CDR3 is CSVRDSIRYGYTF. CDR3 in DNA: TGCAGTGTTAGAGACTCGATCCGATATGGCTACACCTTC.

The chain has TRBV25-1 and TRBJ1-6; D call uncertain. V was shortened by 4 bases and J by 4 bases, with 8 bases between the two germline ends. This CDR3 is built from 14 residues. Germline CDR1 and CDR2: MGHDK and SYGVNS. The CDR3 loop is CASSAGPYNSPLHF. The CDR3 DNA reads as TGTGCCAGCAGTGCCGGTCCGTATAATTCACCCCTCCACTTT.